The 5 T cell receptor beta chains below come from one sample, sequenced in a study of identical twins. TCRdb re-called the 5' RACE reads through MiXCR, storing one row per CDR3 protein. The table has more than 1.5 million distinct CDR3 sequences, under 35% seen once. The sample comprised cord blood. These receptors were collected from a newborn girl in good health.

CDR3 amino acids: CASSYPLAGDPYEQYF. CDR3 sequence (DNA): TGTGCCAGCAGTTACCCACTAGCGGGAGACCCCTACGAGCAGTACTTC. The chain couples TRBV12-3 or TRBV12-4 to TRBJ2-7, with 11 bases matching TRBD2. V trimming: 4 bases; J trimming: 2 bases; junction bases outside the gene matches: 7. The CDR3 contains 16 residues.

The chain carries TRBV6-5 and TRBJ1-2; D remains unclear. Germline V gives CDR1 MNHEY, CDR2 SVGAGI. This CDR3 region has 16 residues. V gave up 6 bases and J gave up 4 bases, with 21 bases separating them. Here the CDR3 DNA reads TGTGCCAGCAGCCCCACGGAATCGGGGATTAGCTATGGCTACACCTTC. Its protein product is CASSPTESGISYGYTF.

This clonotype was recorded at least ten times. The CDR3 sequence: CASSAGTTSYGYTF. CDR3 in DNA: TGTGCCAGCAGCGCCGGGACCACATCATATGGCTACACCTTC. The chain couples TRBV12-3 or TRBV12-4 to TRBJ1-2; maybe TRBD1 (5 bases). The CDR3 consists of 14 residues. V lost 6 bases to trimming and J lost 5 bases, with 16 bases between them.

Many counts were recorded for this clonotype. The CDR3 loop is CSVDGETQYF. For the CDR3, the DNA is TGCAGCGTTGACGGGGAGACCCAGTACTTC. The chain recombines TRBV29-1 with TRBJ2-5; D is unresolved. This CDR3 has 10 residues. CDR1 is SQVTM, CDR2 ANQGSEA, per germline. V was clipped by 3 bases and J by 5 bases, with 4 bases between them.

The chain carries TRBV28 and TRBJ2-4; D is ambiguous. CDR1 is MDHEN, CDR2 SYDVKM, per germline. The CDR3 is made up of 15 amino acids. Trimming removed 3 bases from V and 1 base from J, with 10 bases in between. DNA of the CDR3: TGTGCCAGCAGTTTGGGTGCGTGGGCCAAAAACATTCAGTACTTC. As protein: CASSLGAWAKNIQYF.